This T cell receptor (beta chain) stems from a study of control samples from healthy donors and cancer patients. TCRdb's copy holds only in-frame clones and misses some; the assay was immunoSEQ multiplex PCR. The sample has 95,000 to 150,000 clones, approximately 89% seen once. Unmatched junction bases numbered 9, after V lost 4 bases and J lost 4 bases. The CDR3 has 15 residues. Germline V gene lookup returns CDR1 GTSNPN and CDR2 SVGIG (reference sequence). The J gene is TRBJ2-7, the V gene TRBV30; TRBD1 agrees at 11 bases. This receptor was taken from a woman between 18 and 29 years old in good health. Sequencing was performed on blood. CDR3: CAWTISGTGGYEQYF. For the CDR3, the DNA is TGTGCCTGGACTATTTCCGGGACAGGGGGTTACGAGCAGTACTTC.